This TCR beta chain was sequenced in a study of cytomegalovirus exposure and HLA in healthy donors. This CDR3 region has 15 residues. The germline gives CDR1 LGHNA, CDR2 YSLEER. The V end lost 3 bases, the J end lost 7 bases, and 16 bases lay between the germline ends. Use of 60 Vbeta and 13 Jbeta primers characterized the PCR. Sequenced by immunoSEQ multiplex PCR; TCRdb stores in-frame clones only, minus some. The table has 150,000 to 200,000 clones, over 60% seen once; the top ten hold around 1%. Comment on this clone: Its antigen is unknown.

Study outcomes and limitations: The HLA-A and HLA-B alleles of most subjects were reportedly predicted accurately from TCR beta sequences. CMV serostatus was the only immune exposure information that was available. TCR beta V segments were, for the most part, productive about 87% or about 30% of the time in an earlier analysis.

This TCR was recovered from a woman in her thirties or forties in good health and CMV-seronegative. The rearrangement joins TRBV4-3 to TRBJ1-5; weak D call: TRBD1 (6 bases). Sequenced material: PBMCs. CDR3 region: CASSHLGGGYQPQHF. The CDR3 DNA reads TGCGCCAGCAGCCACCTGGGGGGGGGCTACCAGCCCCAGCATTTT.